This T cell receptor beta chain appears in the sequencing data of a study of immune evolution from preneoplasia to lung adenocarcinoma. Whole-study context: HLA loss of heterozygosity: under 7.5% AIS, around 16% MIA, approximately 35% ADC, none AAH.

Whole-study results and caveats: Later-stage lesions seemingly showed higher T cell density and diversity than normal lung. Top clone frequencies peaked in normal lung, apparently declining through invasive adenocarcinoma.

Patients had resection in Japan or China between the mid-2010s and the late 2010s. Sequencing was performed with immunoSEQ multiplex PCR; in TCRdb, only in-frame clones are kept and a portion is missing. The sample records around 6,100 clones, roughly 85% being singletons. In the case of this clone: Its antigen is currently unknown.

The CDR3 totals 15 residues. V was pared by 3 bases and J by 1 base, with 10 bases between. Germline loops: CDR1 LNHDA, CDR2 SQIVND (reference sequence). The J gene is TRBJ2-1, the V gene TRBV19; D is undetermined. Sequencing was done on a sample of FFPE invasive lung adenocarcinoma tissue. This receptor was taken from a person over 45 with lung adenocarcinoma. CDR3 loop: CASSMSSISYNEQFF. In DNA form, the CDR3 reads TGTGCCAGTAGTATGTCTAGTATTTCCTACAATGAGCAGTTCTTC.